These 31 T cell receptor beta chains share one sample of origin, sequenced in a study of T-cell reconstitution after alpha-beta-depleted transplantation in children. The TCRbeta library was prepared with unique molecular identifiers. TCRdb re-called the PCR reads through MiXCR, storing one row per CDR3 protein. Found here are about 210,000 distinct CDR3 sequences, about a sixth of them singletons; the top ten hold just under 45%. Sequenced material: PBMCs, mostly from graft donor cells, taken 360 days after TCRalphabeta/CD19-depleted stem cell transplant. These receptor sequences come from a male patient aged 2 to 9 who had a stem cell transplant for acute lymphoblastic leukemia, so the T cells may come from the graft donor.

This rearrangement joins TRBV5-1 to TRBJ2-7; possible D gene TRBD1, 5 bases. Germline CDR1 and CDR2: SGHRS and YFSETQ. V shed 7 bases and J shed 6 bases, with 11 bases lying between them. The CDR3 covers 11 residues. CDR3 amino acids: CASGHSGEQYF. As DNA, the CDR3 is TGCGCCAGCGGACATTCCGGCGAGCAGTACTTC.

This clonotype has more than one count but fewer than ten. The rearrangement uses TRBV12-3 or TRBV12-4 and TRBJ2-3, with D tentatively TRBD1 (6 bases). The CDR3 is made up of 16 amino acids. Trimming took off 1 base at V and 6 bases at J, with 17 bases between the two ends. The CDR3: CASSLDRALPGDTQYF. The CDR3 DNA follows: TGTGCCAGCAGTTTAGACAGGGCCCTTCCTGGGGATACGCAGTATTTT.

This clonotype was seen more than once but under ten times. This sequence joins TRBV7-8 and TRBJ2-1; D possibly corresponds to TRBD1 (6 bases). Per the germline V gene, CDR1 is SGHVS and CDR2 is FQNEAQ. This CDR3 is built from 15 residues. The ends were cut back, 3 bases at V and 8 bases at J, with 17 bases in the middle. The CDR3 protein is CASSFLFRGGHEQFF. As DNA, the CDR3 is TGTGCCAGCAGCTTTCTTTTCAGAGGGGGTCATGAGCAGTTCTTC.

The chain is built from TRBV28 and TRBJ2-7; 8 bases agree with TRBD2. The CDR3 loop spans 14 amino acids. V lost 4 bases to trimming and J lost 2 bases; unmatched junction nucleotides: 4. Germline CDR1 and CDR2: MDHEN and SYDVKM. DNA of the CDR3: TGTGCCAGCAGTTCCCAGCGGGGGACCTACGAGCAGTACTTC. Translation: CASSSQRGTYEQYF.

This clonotype was recorded many times. The V and J genes are TRBV6-2 or TRBV6-3 and TRBJ1-1; D not resolved. Germline V gene lookup returns CDR1 MNHEY and CDR2 SVGEGT. The CDR3 has 13 amino acids. V was trimmed by 0 bases and J by 3 bases, leaving 5 bases between them. CDR3 protein: CASSYSWYTEAFF. The CDR3, as DNA: TGTGCCAGCAGTTACTCGTGGTACACTGAAGCTTTCTTT.

V is TRBV7-2 and J is TRBJ1-2, with 8 bases lining up with TRBD1. Germline lookup yields CDR1 SGHTA and CDR2 FQGNSA. V lost 2 bases to trimming and J lost 1 base; unmatched junction nucleotides: 3. The CDR3 covers 15 residues. In DNA form, the CDR3 reads TGTGCCAGCAGCTTAACGGACAGGGATAACTATGGCTACACCTTC. Its translation is CASSLTDRDNYGYTF.

The chain joins TRBV7-9 to TRBJ2-1; no reliable D call. Germline CDR1 is SEHNR and CDR2 is FQNEAQ (reference sequence). The CDR3 loop spans 14 amino acids. The V end lost 5 bases, the J end lost 3 bases, and 11 bases lay between the germline ends. The CDR3 protein is CASSPSDRYNEQFF. CDR3 bases: TGTGCCAGCAGCCCCTCGGACCGCTACAATGAGCAGTTCTTC.

CDR3 nucleotide sequence: TGTGCCAGCAGCTTAGCCCGACAGAGCACTGAAGCTTTCTTT. Amino acids: CASSLARQSTEAFF. The rearrangement joins TRBV7-6 to TRBJ1-1, with TRBD1 as a possible D gene (5 bases). From germline, CDR1 is SGHVS and CDR2 FNYEAQ. This CDR3 contains 14 residues. V was clipped by 0 bases and J by 4 bases, with 9 bases between them.

The sample holds a few counts of this clonotype. CDR3 DNA sequence: TGTGCCAGCAGCTTCGGGACTATCAATGAGCAGTTCTTC. Its protein product is CASSFGTINEQFF. V gene TRBV11-2 combines with J gene TRBJ2-1; 7 bases map to TRBD2. V shed 3 bases and J 6 bases; nucleotides not matched to a gene: 2. This CDR3 region has 13 residues. The germline V gene encodes CDR1 SGHAT and CDR2 FQNNGV.

The chain couples TRBV20-1 to TRBJ2-7; D unclear. The germline gives CDR1 DFQATT, CDR2 SNEGSKA (reference sequence). This CDR3 is built from 11 residues. V lost 5 bases to trimming and J lost 3 bases, with 8 bases between them. CDR3 loop: CSAETRYEQYF. CDR3 coding DNA: TGCAGTGCTGAGACCCGCTACGAGCAGTACTTC.

V and J are TRBV29-1 and TRBJ2-3; 13 bases line up with TRBD2. Germline V CDR1 and CDR2: SQVTM, ANQGSEA. The CDR3 spans 14 residues. V trimming: 7 bases; J trimming: 3 bases; junction bases outside the gene matches: 4. The CDR3 DNA is TGCAGCGGGCGACTAGCGGGGGGAACAGATACGCAGTATTTT. Amino acid sequence: CSGRLAGGTDTQYF.

V and J are TRBV3-1 and TRBJ2-3; D gene ambiguous. The CDR3 loop spans 15 amino acids. Germline V gene lookup returns CDR1 LGHDT and CDR2 YNNKEL (reference sequence). V gave up 1 base and J gave up 3 bases, with 11 bases separating them. In DNA, the CDR3 is TGTGCCAGCAGCCAAGGCCGTCGCGCGACAGATACGCAGTATTTT. Translating gives CASSQGRRATDTQYF.

The V and J genes are TRBV18 and TRBJ2-7; D is perhaps TRBD2 (5 bases). Germline CDR1 is KGHSH and CDR2 is LQKENI. The CDR3 spans 14 residues. V was clipped by 3 bases and J by 6 bases, with 15 bases between them. The DNA of the CDR3 is TGTGCCAGCTCACCCGCGGAGGATTCACGCGAGCAGTACTTC. Translation: CASSPAEDSREQYF.

This clonotype was recorded many times. The genes are TRBV29-1 and TRBJ1-1; 7 bases are shared with TRBD1. V gave up 3 bases and J gave up 5 bases; unmatched junction bases: 6. The germline gives CDR1 SQVTM, CDR2 ANQGSEA. The CDR3 consists of 13 residues. This CDR3 is CSVEGRGMTEAFF. CDR3 sequence (DNA): TGCAGCGTTGAGGGCAGGGGGATGACTGAAGCTTTCTTT.

This clonotype occurred a few times. The chain is built from TRBV20-1 and TRBJ1-1; 8 nucleotides match TRBD1. Trimming cost V 0 bases and J 5 bases; bases outside gene matches: 2. This CDR3 region has 13 residues. Germline V lookup: CDR1 DFQATT, CDR2 SNEGSKA (reference sequence). In DNA, the CDR3 is TGCAGTGCTAGAGATAGGACAGGGACTGAAGCTTTCTTT. Amino acid sequence: CSARDRTGTEAFF.

The CDR3 reads CATSRPNRGGGNTIYF. DNA for the CDR3: TGTGCCACCAGCAGACCTAACCGGGGAGGTGGAAACACCATATATTTT. The V call is TRBV15, the J call TRBJ1-3; D remains unclear. CDR3 length: 16 residues. V was trimmed by 2 bases and J by 3 bases, leaving 14 bases between them. The germline CDR1 and CDR2 sequences are LNHNV and YYDKDF (reference sequence). Variable domain in full (rest from reference TRBV15 and TRBJ1-3): DAMVIQNPRYQVTQFGKPVTLSCSQTLNHNVMYWYQQKSSQAPKLLFHYYDKDFNNEADTPDNFQSRRPNTSFCFLDIRSPGLGDTAMYLCATSRPNRGGGNTIYFGEGSWLTVV.

This clonotype was found a few times. The chain uses TRBV18 and TRBJ1-1; 8 bases are shared with TRBD1. The germline gives CDR1 KGHSH, CDR2 LQKENI. CDR3 length: 14 residues. Germline trimming cut 4 bases from V and 4 bases from J; bases unmatched to any gene: 5. Here the CDR3 reads CASSLTGGGTEAFF. The CDR3 DNA reads TGTGCCAGCTCACTAACAGGGGGAGGCACTGAAGCTTTCTTT.

This clonotype was seen a few times. The chain employs TRBV7-1 and TRBJ2-2; unclear D gene. Being an ORF, TRBV7-1 has a function that is uncertain. Trimming left V 3 bases short and J 4 bases short, with 9 bases between. The CDR3 is made up of 14 amino acids. As DNA, the CDR3 is TGTGCCAGCAGCTCCCGGACCTTCACCGGGGAGCTGTTTTTT. This encodes CASSSRTFTGELFF.

This clonotype was seen repeatedly, ten times or more. The rearrangement links TRBV10-2 to TRBJ2-3; tentative D call: TRBD2 (7 bases). With 0 bases removed from V and 2 bases from J, the gap between germline ends came to 12 bases. The CDR3 extends over 16 amino acids. Germline lookup yields CDR1 WSHSY and CDR2 SAAADI. The DNA for the CDR3 is TGCGCCAGCAGTGAGTCGGGGGGGGCCTACACAGATACGCAGTATTTT. It translates to CASSESGGAYTDTQYF.

Only a few counts were recorded for this clonotype. This chain uses TRBV21-1 with TRBJ2-7; the table names TRBD1, a call not compared with the DNA. TRBV21-1 is designated a pseudogene. This CDR3 has 16 amino acids. The CDR3 nucleotides are TGTGCCAGCAGCAAAGCGCTAGGGGGGTTTTTGAGCGAGCAGTACTTC. It specifies CASSKALGGFLSEQYF.

The CDR3 protein is CASSPQGITTNEKLFF. The CDR3 nucleotides are TGTGCCAGCAGTCCACAGGGAATTACAACTAATGAAAAACTGTTTTTT. V gene TRBV12-3 or TRBV12-4 combines with J gene TRBJ1-4; TRBD1 is a possible D gene (6 bases). V was pared by 5 bases and J by 0 bases, with 13 bases between. The CDR3 is 16 amino acids.

This clonotype was seen just once. V is TRBV20-1 and J is TRBJ1-2, with D unresolved. Germline lookup yields CDR1 DFQATT and CDR2 SNEGSKA (reference sequence). Trimming removed 3 bases at V and 6 bases at J, with 8 bases between. CDR3 length: 11 residues. CDR3 bases: TGCAGTGCTAGGCCGCCGGATGGCTACACCTTC. Protein: CSARPPDGYTF.

V gene TRBV21-1 combines with J gene TRBJ1-4. TRBV21-1 is reported as a pseudogene. CDR3 length: 15 residues. The chain's CDR3 is CASSKGSGGKEKLFF. The CDR3 coding sequence is TGTGCCAGCAGCAAAGGCAGCGGAGGGAAGGAAAAACTGTTTTTT.

The chain uses TRBV29-1 and TRBJ2-1; a weak D match, TRBD2 (5 bases). This CDR3 is 13 amino acids long. Germline lookup yields CDR1 SQVTM and CDR2 ANQGSEA. The ends were cut back, 3 bases at V and 9 bases at J, with 15 bases in the middle. The CDR3 DNA follows: TGCAGCGTTGATTCTAGCCCCAAGGTTGAGCAGTTCTTC. Its protein is CSVDSSPKVEQFF.

This clonotype was observed a single time. The genes are TRBV19 and TRBJ1-2; the match to TRBD1 covers 9 bases. The CDR3 is 14 amino acids. In germline, CDR1 is LNHDA, CDR2 SQIVND (reference sequence). The J segment lost 4 bases and the V segment lost 3 bases, leaving 3 bases of the junction unmatched. This CDR3 is CASSIRDRVYGYTF. Here the CDR3 DNA reads TGTGCCAGTAGTATCCGGGACAGGGTCTATGGCTACACCTTC.

This rearrangement joins TRBV6-5 to TRBJ2-3; D may be TRBD1 or TRBD2 (5 bases each). Germline CDR1 reads MNHEY; CDR2 reads SVGAGI. The CDR3 is 16 residues long. Between the trimmed V and J ends, which lost 7 bases and 0 bases, there was a span of 17 bases. CDR3 in amino acids: CASMFGGPTSTDTQYF. The CDR3 DNA is TGTGCCAGCATGTTTGGGGGACCGACTAGCACAGATACGCAGTATTTT.

This clonotype was seen a handful of times. This sequence joins TRBV5-1 and TRBJ1-1, with D perhaps TRBD1 (5 bases). V was pared by 4 bases and J by 4 bases, with 11 bases between. Per germline, CDR1 SGHRS and CDR2 YFSETQ. The CDR3 contains 13 residues. The CDR3 loop reads CASSRGVSTEAFF. The CDR3 DNA is TGCGCCAGCAGCCGAGGGGTGAGCACTGAAGCTTTCTTT.

This clonotype appeared a few times. This chain connects TRBV11-2 to TRBJ2-5; D possibly matches TRBD1 or TRBD2 (5 bases each). Between the trimmed V and J ends, which lost 3 bases and 11 bases, there was a span of 7 bases. The CDR3 runs 10 residues. Germline CDR1 and CDR2: SGHAT and FQNNGV. The CDR3 DNA reads TGTGCCAGCAGCTTGGGACGACAGTACTTC. It codes for CASSLGRQYF.

The V and J genes are TRBV7-8 and TRBJ2-2; D is perhaps TRBD1 or TRBD2 (6 bases each). The germline gives CDR1 SGHVS, CDR2 FQNEAQ. Deletions cut 2 bases from V and 5 bases from J, with 15 bases between. The CDR3 contains 16 residues. CDR3 protein: CASSLLGGRGTGELFF. The CDR3, as DNA: TGTGCCAGCAGCTTACTTGGGGGGCGAGGGACCGGGGAGCTGTTTTTT.

The CDR3 coding sequence is TGTGCCAGCAGCCAGGGGCAGAGAGCCCAAGAGACCCAGTACTTC. It yields the protein CASSQGQRAQETQYF. This chain joins TRBV3-1 and TRBJ2-5, with a tentative D call TRBD1 (5 bases). This CDR3 contains 15 residues. Germline-derived CDR1 and CDR2 are LGHDT and YNNKEL (reference sequence). V was shortened by 3 bases and J by 1 base, with 12 bases between the two germline ends.

A few counts support this clonotype. This chain uses TRBV7-8 with TRBJ2-7, with TRBD1 identical over 10 bases. Looked up from germline, CDR1 is SGHVS and CDR2 is FQNEAQ. Germline trimming cut 1 base from V and 4 bases from J; bases unmatched to any gene: 7. The CDR3 sequence is 16 residues long. The CDR3 loop is CASSLDWGQGTYEQYF. As DNA, the CDR3 is TGTGCCAGCAGCTTAGATTGGGGACAGGGGACTTACGAGCAGTACTTC.